This TCR beta chain was recorded in a study of T-cell reconstitution after alpha-beta-depleted transplantation in children. For TCRbeta, the library was prepared with unique molecular identifiers. MiXCR, applied by TCRdb to the PCR reads, yields one record per CDR3 protein. The data show approximately 240,000 distinct CDR3 sequences, more than 7.5% seen once. The CDR3 sequence is 15 residues long. Trimming cost V 3 bases and J 0 bases, with 11 bases left between them. CDR1 SGHKS and CDR2 YYEKEE come from the germline V gene (reference sequence). This clonotype has a handful of counts. The specimen comprised PBMCs from the stem cell graft donor, sampled from the stem cell graft. The rearrangement links TRBV5-5 to TRBJ2-3; D is ambiguous. The receptor's source is a human donor who donated a stem cell graft to a child with SCID. CDR3 protein: CASSWWAASTDTQYF. The CDR3 DNA reads as TGTGCCAGCAGCTGGTGGGCAGCAAGCACAGATACGCAGTATTTT. Together with reference TRBV5-5 and TRBJ2-3, the CDR3 gives the full variable domain: DAGVTQSPTHLIKTRGQQVTLRCSPISGHKSVSWYQQVLGQGPQFIFQYYEKEERGRGNFPDRFSARQFPNYSSELNVNALLLGDSALYLCASSWWAASTDTQYFGPGTRLTVL.